Below, 3 T cell receptor beta chains from the same sample are listed, as sequenced in a study of blood T cell repertoires in COVID-19. This table comes from immunoSEQ multiplex PCR, and its TCRdb copy is limited to in-frame clones, with some not included. The table has about 150,000 clones, roughly 88% seen once. Sequenced: peripheral blood. All receptors derive from an older woman with acute or convalescent COVID-19.

The chain recombines TRBV6-5 with TRBJ2-1, with 10 bases lining up with TRBD2. Unmatched junction bases numbered 3, after V lost 7 bases and J lost 0 bases. The CDR3 totals 15 residues. The V gene's germline CDR1 is MNHEY and CDR2 SVGAGI. The DNA of the CDR3 is TGTGCCAGCACCACTAGCGGGGACTCCTACAATGAGCAGTTCTTC. This gives the protein CASTTSGDSYNEQFF.

The chain carries TRBV3-1 (or the pseudogene TRBV3-2) and TRBJ2-7, with TRBD2 matching 7 bases. The length of the CDR3 is 14 residues. V lost 1 base to trimming and J lost 4 bases; unmatched junction nucleotides: 4. Germline assignment: CDR1 LGHDT and CDR2 YNNKEL (reference sequence). Here the CDR3 reads CASSQGEGRYEQYF. The CDR3 coding sequence is TGTGCCAGCAGCCAAGGGGAGGGAAGGTACGAGCAGTACTTC.

V and J are TRBV2 and TRBJ1-5; 10 bases are a match to TRBD1. The CDR3 has 18 amino acids. Germline-derived CDR1 and CDR2 are SNHLY and FYNNEI. Germline trimming cut 4 bases from V and 0 bases from J; bases unmatched to any gene: 9. CDR3 amino acids: CASSGEGQGRRSNQPQHF. The CDR3 region has the DNA TGTGCCAGCAGTGGCGAGGGACAGGGGAGACGTAGCAATCAGCCCCAGCATTTT.